A single count supports the clone carrying this T cell receptor (beta chain). Its antigen is not identified. Isolated RNA was reverse transcribed in full, so expressed TCRB transcripts were sequenced. This table comes from immunoSEQ multiplex PCR, and its TCRdb copy is limited to in-frame clones, with some not included. The sample lists 970,000 or so clones; around a sixth were seen once. These data are taken from a study of beta chain features in type 1 diabetes. As for the study in general: Patient and healthy donor groups were alike in age, gender and cell yields.

The CDR3 sequence is 16 residues long. V lost 5 bases and J lost 2; bases outside the gene matches: 4. In germline, CDR1 is SGHNT, CDR2 YENEEA. Stem cell-like memory, regulatory, central memory and naive CD4+ cells were sorted via CD45RO/CCR7/CD25/CD127/CD95/CD27. General study findings and limits: TCRB CDR3 length was moderately but significantly reduced in all four CD4+ subsets of Type 1 diabetes patients. Across patients, naive, central memory and Treg TCRB repertoires exhibited apparently greater similarity than was observed across healthy donors.

Sample: naive CD4+ T cells from blood. This TCR derives from a woman aged 18-30 years in good health. V gene TRBV11-3 combines with J gene TRBJ2-3; 13 bases fit TRBD2. The CDR3 reads CASSTGLAGTTDTQYF. CDR3 coding DNA: TGTGCCAGCAGCACGGGACTAGCGGGGACCACAGATACGCAGTATTTT.